This T cell receptor (beta chain) was sequenced for a study of CD8 T cells in ankylosing spondylitis. TCRdb re-called the 5' RACE reads through MiXCR, storing one row per CDR3 protein. The sample shows 150,000 to 200,000 distinct CDR3 sequences, around 18% of them seen only once. Study-level results: Roughly eight highly homologous variants made up a TCR beta motif, and this motif appeared characteristic of ankylosing spondylitis blood.

Remarks on this clonotype: What it recognizes is unknown.

CDR1 and CDR2 (germline): KGHDR, SFDVKD. The CDR3 contains 13 residues. V lost 5 bases, J lost 1 base, and 1 base stayed unmatched. This clonotype was obtained from a male donor with ankylosing spondylitis or in good health (not recorded which). Specimen: blood, either unsorted or a sorted T cell fraction (not recorded which). The chain carries TRBV24-1 and TRBJ2-7; 7 nucleotides match TRBD1. CDR3 amino acids: CATSGDSSYEQYF. CDR3 in DNA: TGTGCCACCAGTGGGGACAGTTCCTACGAGCAGTACTTC.